This TCR beta chain emerged from a study of vaccination and CD4 T cells after COVID-19. Background on the study: Post-vaccine sample collection happened at a median of around 65 days after dose two, ranging 14 to 241. Points from the study as a whole: Of the reactive clones in convalescent patients, a median about 90% showed up only post-vaccination.

This CDR3 contains 15 residues. V was trimmed by 3 bases and J by 2 bases, leaving 13 bases between them. Per the germline V gene, CDR1 is WNHNN and CDR2 is SYGVQD (reference sequence). Treatment indicated: roughly 10-day PBMC culture with coronavirus spike peptide pools or control peptides (ViraFEST assay). Researchers reported culturing two million PBMCs per well with approximately 10 IU/ml IL-2 and about 9.2 ug/ml peptide pools. Cultured CD4+ T-cell DNA underwent Oncomine TCR Beta short-read sequencing. From CD4+ T cells that had been cultured, genomic DNA was extracted. One entry per CDR3 protein, called by TCRdb with MiXCR from the PCR reads. The profile shows approximately 12,000 distinct CDR3 sequences, approximately 50% of them singletons. In the case of this clonotype: No antigen is known for it.

The clonotype comes from a human donor who had recovered from COVID-19. The source material was CD4+ T cells from blood, cultured in vitro. This chain connects TRBV10-1 to TRBJ2-5; the D gene is possibly TRBD1 (6 bases). Here the CDR3 reads CASSDRGQKQETQYF. The CDR3, as DNA: TGCGCCAGCAGTGACCGCGGACAGAAACAAGAGACCCAGTACTTC.